Each of the 19 T cell receptor beta chains below was sequenced from the same sample in a study of Epstein–Barr virus B cells in breast cancer. Libraries were built from RNA with the SMARTer kit, covering full alpha and beta V(D)J regions. One entry per CDR3 protein, called by TCRdb with MiXCR from the 5' RACE reads. The sample includes approximately 1,900 distinct CDR3 sequences, approximately 16% of them seen just once. Their specific antigens are unknown. Sequenced: tumor-infiltrating lymphocytes expanded in culture. These receptors were obtained from a woman in her thirties or forties with triple-negative breast cancer.

The chain has TRBV19 and TRBJ2-7; D may correspond to TRBD1 or TRBD2 (5 bases each). This CDR3 is built from 14 residues. Germline CDR1 and CDR2: LNHDA and SQIVND (reference sequence). Trimming took off 3 bases at V and 6 bases at J, with 15 bases between the two ends. CDR3 nucleotide sequence: TGTGCCAGTAGTATGGTGGGGGATGTCCCCGAGCAGTACTTC. Its protein product is CASSMVGDVPEQYF.

This clonotype is judged medium-sized. CDR3 sequence reads: CASSLEPLNTGELFF. In DNA form, the CDR3 reads TGCGCCAGCAGCTTGGAGCCTTTGAACACCGGGGAGCTGTTTTTT. The chain recombines TRBV5-1 with TRBJ2-2, with D uncertain. Trimming pared 0 bases from V and 1 base from J, leaving 7 bases between. The CDR3 is made up of 15 amino acids. Germline V gene lookup returns CDR1 SGHRS and CDR2 YFSETQ.

This clonotype was seen a handful of times. The rearrangement joins TRBV18 to TRBJ1-5; 7 positions match TRBD1. Trimming at V came to 1 base and at J to 5 bases, leaving 2 bases not matched to a gene. Germline CDR1 KGHSH, CDR2 LQKENI. The CDR3 spans 14 residues. The CDR3 region is CASSPQGADQPQHF. CDR3 sequence (DNA): TGTGCCAGCTCACCACAGGGGGCCGATCAGCCCCAGCATTTT.

By frequency in the sample, this clonotype is medium-sized (0.01 to 0.1%). The rearrangement links TRBV9 to TRBJ2-3, with D maybe TRBD2 (6 bases). The V gene lost 2 bases and the J gene lost 5 bases, with 15 bases spanning the gap. CDR3 length equals 15 residues. In germline, CDR1 is SGDLS, CDR2 YYNGEE. This chain's CDR3 is CASSVSGFGEDTQYF. The CDR3 region has the DNA TGTGCCAGCAGCGTTAGCGGATTTGGGGAAGATACGCAGTATTTT.

This clonotype is medium-sized (0.01 to 0.1%) by share. This chain connects TRBV28 to TRBJ2-3; TRBD2 agrees at 13 bases. CDR3 size: 17 residues. CDR1 and CDR2 (germline): MDHEN, SYDVKM. Trimming removed 5 bases from V and 2 bases from J; junction bases left unmatched: 7. CDR3 DNA: TGTGCCAGCAGTGTGACTAGCGGGAGGACTAACACAGATACGCAGTATTTT. It specifies CASSVTSGRTNTDTQYF.

This clonotype occurred a few times. This chain uses TRBV4-1 with TRBJ1-2; TRBD1 agrees at 9 bases. This CDR3 region has 16 residues. Germline V gene lookup returns CDR1 MGHRA and CDR2 YSYEKL. After removal of 0 bases from V and 5 bases from J, the junction contained 7 bases not matched to a gene. The CDR3 DNA follows: TGCGCCAGCAGCCAAGAAGGGACAGGGACTTCGTATGGCTACACCTTC. Protein: CASSQEGTGTSYGYTF.

This clonotype counts as large. This rearrangement joins TRBV7-8 to TRBJ2-3; 11 bases are a match to TRBD2. This CDR3 is 18 amino acids long. Germline V lookup: CDR1 SGHVS, CDR2 FQNEAQ. The V and J ends lost 5 bases and 0 bases, in that order; junction bases with no gene match: 10. Here the CDR3 DNA reads TGTGCCAGCAGCCGACATAGCGGGGGGGCTTGGAGCACAGATACGCAGTATTTT. It encodes CASSRHSGGAWSTDTQYF.

In this sample, this clonotype turned up a few times. CDR3 loop: CASSESGPEQFF. The CDR3 region has the DNA TGCGCCAGCAGTGAGTCAGGTCCTGAGCAGTTCTTC. The rearrangement uses TRBV10-2 and TRBJ2-1, with D uncertain. This CDR3 is 12 amino acids long. Germline V gene data show CDR1 as WSHSY and CDR2 as SAAADI. Trimming stripped 0 bases from V and 9 bases from J, with 6 bases between.

By share, this clonotype counts as medium-sized. The chain couples TRBV3-1 to TRBJ1-2; 7 bases align to TRBD1. V was clipped by 0 bases and J by 6 bases; unmatched bases: 7. There are 15 residues in the CDR3. Germline CDR1 LGHDT, CDR2 YNNKEL (reference sequence). The CDR3 bases are TGTGCCAGCAGCCAAGAAATGGGCCAGGGGGATGGCTACACCTTC. It specifies CASSQEMGQGDGYTF.

By share, this clonotype counts as medium-sized. CDR3: CASSLGAANTGELFF. The CDR3 DNA reads TGTGCCAGCAGCTTGGGAGCGGCGAACACCGGGGAGCTGTTTTTT. The chain couples TRBV7-2 to TRBJ2-2; D might be TRBD2 (5 bases). V lost 3 bases to trimming and J lost 0 bases, with 8 bases between them. The germline CDR1 and CDR2 sequences are SGHTA and FQGNSA. The CDR3 has 15 residues.

This clonotype counts as medium-sized (0.01 to 0.1%). The gene calls are TRBV10-1 and TRBJ2-1, with D tentatively TRBD2 (5 bases). Germline V lookup: CDR1 WNHNN, CDR2 SYGVQD (reference sequence). The CDR3 spans 15 residues. V lost 7 bases and J lost 0, with 13 bases in between. The CDR3: CASKPDYSSYNEQFF. DNA for the CDR3: TGCGCCAGCAAACCCGACTACAGCTCCTACAATGAGCAGTTCTTC.

In its sample, this clonotype was seen many times. The V call is TRBV2, the J call TRBJ2-7; D might be TRBD1 (5 bases). Per the germline V gene, CDR1 is SNHLY and CDR2 is FYNNEI. The CDR3 covers 14 residues. V lost 1 base and J lost 1, with 8 bases in between. CDR3 region: CASSEVRASYEQYF. The CDR3 DNA reads as TGTGCCAGCAGTGAAGTCAGGGCGTCCTACGAGCAGTACTTC.

This clonotype was seen many times. J is TRBJ2-5 and V is TRBV7-9, with no clear D. The V gene lost 5 bases and the J gene lost 2 bases, with 6 bases spanning the gap. Germline V gene data show CDR1 as SEHNR and CDR2 as FQNEAQ (reference sequence). The CDR3 runs 12 residues. DNA of the CDR3: TGTGCCAGCAGCACGAGGCAAGAGACCCAGTACTTC. Protein: CASSTRQETQYF.

By proportion, this clonotype is medium-sized (0.01 to 0.1%). This chain uses TRBV7-2 with TRBJ2-7, with a tentative D call TRBD1 (5 bases). This CDR3 contains 15 residues. The V and J ends lost 2 bases and 7 bases respectively, with 18 bases between them. Looked up from germline, CDR1 is SGHTA and CDR2 is FQGNSA. The CDR3 here is CASSLIPDPTEEQYF. In DNA, the CDR3 is TGTGCCAGCAGCTTAATCCCAGACCCGACAGAGGAGCAGTACTTC.

By share, this clonotype counts as medium-sized. The gene calls are TRBV4-1 and TRBJ2-1; TRBD2 matches 9 bases. From germline, CDR1 is MGHRA and CDR2 YSYEKL. The CDR3 loop spans 16 amino acids. The V and J ends lost 1 base and 7 bases, in that order; junction bases with no gene match: 8. For the CDR3, the DNA is TGCGCCAGCAGCCAAGGGTGGCGGGGGGGCCGAAATGAGCAGTTCTTC. Its translation: CASSQGWRGGRNEQFF.

This clonotype was counted at least ten times. The genes are TRBV6-2 or TRBV6-3 and TRBJ2-3; tentatively, D is TRBD2 (6 bases). With 5 bases removed from V and 1 base from J, the gap between germline ends came to 16 bases. The CDR3 has 16 residues. CDR1 MNHEY and CDR2 SVGEGT come from the germline V gene. CDR3 sequence: CASSPRGGPGTDTQYF. The CDR3 coding sequence is TGTGCCAGCAGTCCCCGTGGAGGGCCTGGCACAGATACGCAGTATTTT.

Details on this clonotype: The conserved phenylalanine or tryptophan is not found at the CDR3 terminus, so this likely reflects a read error. This sequence joins TRBV11-3 and TRBJ2-2; either TRBD1 or TRBD2 may fit D (5 bases each). The CDR3 is 16 residues long. Per germline, CDR1 SGHNT and CDR2 YENEEA. The CDR3 coding sequence is TGTGCCAGCAGCTTTGAACTCCCAGGGAAGACCGGGAAGCTGTTTTAT. Its protein product is CASSFELPGKTGKLFY.

The chain recombines TRBV20-1 with TRBJ1-3; D is unresolved. This CDR3 has 13 amino acids. CDR1 DFQATT and CDR2 SNEGSKA come from the germline V gene (reference sequence). V dropped 0 bases and J dropped 1 base, with 4 bases sitting between them. The CDR3 nucleotides read TGCAGTGCTAGAGAGGGATCTGGAAACACCATATATTTT. This translates into CSAREGSGNTIYF.

This clonotype rates as medium-sized. V usage is TRBV25-1 and J usage is TRBJ1-2; 8 nucleotides align to TRBD1. The germline CDR1 and CDR2 sequences are MGHDK and SYGVNS. The length of the CDR3 is 13 residues. Losses at the gene ends were 4 bases for V and 3 bases for J; bases not matched to a gene: 1. The CDR3 reads CASSVQGDYGYTF. CDR3 nucleotide sequence: TGTGCCAGCAGTGTACAGGGGGACTATGGCTACACCTTC.